Sequencing of this T cell receptor beta chain was carried out in a study of shared T cell receptors in the human thymus. Sequencing was performed with immunoSEQ multiplex PCR; in TCRdb, only in-frame clones are kept and a portion is missing. Among approximately 730,000 clones listed, approximately 85% were seen once. This CDR3 comprises 16 residues. The germline gives CDR1 MDHEN, CDR2 SYDVKM. The V and J ends lost 6 bases and 4 bases, in that order; junction bases with no gene match: 9. These data also featured in a second study, about human thymus T cells. That work contributes: Each of the donors was a healthy Finnish infant who was undergoing open corrective cardiac surgery for congenital heart defects. Corrective cardiac surgery supplied the resected thymus tissue. An apparent bias in V and J gene usage was seen in thymic and blood repertoires. In unrelated individuals, thymic repertoires overlapped highly, according to related research.

The sequence was obtained from a girl in the first two years of life with a congenital heart defect. The chain recombines TRBV28 with TRBJ2-2; 9 nucleotides agree with TRBD2. The sequencing sample was made of thymocytes. The CDR3 spells CASSPGLAHFTGELFF. The CDR3, as DNA: TGTGCCAGCAGCCCGGGACTAGCCCATTTCACCGGGGAGCTGTTTTTT.